There are a few counts of the clone carrying this T cell receptor (beta chain). The antigen is unknown. The sample comes from a study of identical twins. Overall study results and limits: Weaker excess twin sharing was observed in beta out-of-frame sequences.

A universal primer binding site was introduced by template switching. The final cDNA contained unique molecular identifiers. TCRdb independently ran MiXCR on the 5' RACE reads; one entry per CDR3 protein. The sample carries some 790,000 distinct CDR3 sequences, over 15% recorded once. The same specimen was also included in a second study, on T cells expressing NK-cell markers. That paper states: Seven HCMV-seropositive donors and one seronegative donor made up the eight sequenced donors. NKG2C+ dominant clonotype frequencies in roughly six donors were roughly 1.0-7.0% of CD8+ T cells.

The source is a woman aged 18-30 years in good health. The sequenced material came from PBMCs.

CDR3 nucleotides: TGCAGTGCTACGGGACAGGGAAAGGGCGAGCAGTACTTC. Amino acid sequence: CSATGQGKGEQYF. The chain is built from TRBV20-1 and TRBJ2-7; 9 nucleotides align to TRBD1. The ends lost 4 bases at V and 6 bases at J; junction bases unmatched: 7. Germline V lookup: CDR1 DFQATT, CDR2 SNEGSKA (reference sequence). The CDR3 spans 13 residues.